This TCR beta chain was recovered during a study of T cell changes during pregnancy in multiple sclerosis. The germline CDR1 and CDR2 sequences are GTSNPN and SVGIG (reference sequence). The CDR3 is 12 amino acids. Between the trimmed V and J ends, which lost 0 bases and 4 bases, there was a span of 6 bases. Sequencing was performed with immunoSEQ multiplex PCR; in TCRdb, only in-frame clones are kept and a portion is missing. The data show 60,000 to 75,000 clones, with approximately 91% seen just once and 1.4% held by the top ten. Sequenced material: peripheral blood, taken in the third trimester of pregnancy. This chain uses TRBV30 with TRBJ1-2; D remains ambiguous. The receptor was derived from a female donor with multiple sclerosis, enrolled in a pregnancy study. The CDR3 bases are TGTGCCTGGAGTGTCCATGTCTATGGCTACACCTTC. Residues: CAWSVHVYGYTF.